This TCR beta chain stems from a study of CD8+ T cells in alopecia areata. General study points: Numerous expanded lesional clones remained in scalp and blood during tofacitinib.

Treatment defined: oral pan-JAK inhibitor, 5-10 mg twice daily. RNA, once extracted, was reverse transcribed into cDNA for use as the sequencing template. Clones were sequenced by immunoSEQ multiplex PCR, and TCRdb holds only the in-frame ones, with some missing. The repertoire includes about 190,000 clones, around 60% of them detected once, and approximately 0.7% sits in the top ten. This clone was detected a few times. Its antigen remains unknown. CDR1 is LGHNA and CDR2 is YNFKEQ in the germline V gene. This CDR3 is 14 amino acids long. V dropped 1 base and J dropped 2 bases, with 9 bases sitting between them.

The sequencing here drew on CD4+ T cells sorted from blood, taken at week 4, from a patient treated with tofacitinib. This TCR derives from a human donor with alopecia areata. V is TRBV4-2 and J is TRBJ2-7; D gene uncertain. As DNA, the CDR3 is TGTGCCAGCAGCCAAGTACTAAATACCTACGAGCAGTACTTC. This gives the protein CASSQVLNTYEQYF.